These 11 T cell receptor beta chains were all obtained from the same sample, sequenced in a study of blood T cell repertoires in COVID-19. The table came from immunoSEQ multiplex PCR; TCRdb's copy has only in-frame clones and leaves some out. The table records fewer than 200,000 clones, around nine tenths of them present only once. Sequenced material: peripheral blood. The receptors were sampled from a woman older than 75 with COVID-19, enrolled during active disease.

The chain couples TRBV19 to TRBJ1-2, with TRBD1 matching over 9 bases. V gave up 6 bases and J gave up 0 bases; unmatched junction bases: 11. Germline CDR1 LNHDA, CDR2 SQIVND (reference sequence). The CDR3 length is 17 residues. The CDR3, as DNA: TGTGCCAGTAGGACAGGGGGAACCCATCGTGCTAACTATGGCTACACCTTC. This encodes CASRTGGTHRANYGYTF.

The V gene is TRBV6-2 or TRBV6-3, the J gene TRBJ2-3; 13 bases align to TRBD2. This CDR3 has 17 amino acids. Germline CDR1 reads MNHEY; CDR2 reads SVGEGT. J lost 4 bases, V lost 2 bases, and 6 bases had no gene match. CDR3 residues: CASSYLGLAGEPDTQYF. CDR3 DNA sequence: TGTGCCAGCAGTTACCTTGGACTAGCGGGGGAGCCAGATACGCAGTATTTT.

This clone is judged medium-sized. Here the CDR3 reads CASSLQGANYEQYF. CDR3 bases: TGTGCCAGCAGTCTACAGGGGGCCAACTACGAGCAGTACTTC. The chain links TRBV27 to TRBJ2-7; 9 bases agree with TRBD1. The CDR3 covers 14 residues. J gave up 3 bases and V 5 bases, and 5 bases lay outside the gene matches. Germline-derived CDR1 and CDR2 are MNHEY and SMNVEV (reference sequence).

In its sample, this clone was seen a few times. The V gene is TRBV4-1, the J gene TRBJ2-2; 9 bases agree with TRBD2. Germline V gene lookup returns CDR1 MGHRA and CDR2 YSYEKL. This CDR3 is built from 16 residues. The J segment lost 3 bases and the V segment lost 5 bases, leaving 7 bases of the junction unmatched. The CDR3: CASSAGGPSHTGELFF. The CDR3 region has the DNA TGCGCCAGCAGCGCGGGAGGGCCCTCGCACACCGGGGAGCTGTTTTTT.

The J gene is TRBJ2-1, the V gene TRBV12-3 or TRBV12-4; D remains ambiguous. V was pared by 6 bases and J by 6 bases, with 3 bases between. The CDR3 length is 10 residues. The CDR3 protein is CASSFNEQFF. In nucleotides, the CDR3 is TGTGCCAGCAGCTTCAATGAGCAGTTCTTC.

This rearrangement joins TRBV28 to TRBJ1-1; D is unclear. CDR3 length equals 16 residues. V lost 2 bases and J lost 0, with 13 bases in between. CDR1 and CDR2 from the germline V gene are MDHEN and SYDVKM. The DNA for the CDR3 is TGTGCCAGCAGTTTAACCGACTCCGTTATGAACACTGAAGCTTTCTTT. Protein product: CASSLTDSVMNTEAFF.

CDR3 DNA: TGTGCCAGCAGGCCCGGGGGGGCGAACACTGAAGCTTTCTTT. It yields the protein CASRPGGANTEAFF. V usage is TRBV28 and J usage is TRBJ1-1; tentatively, D is TRBD1 (6 bases). Germline CDR1 is MDHEN and CDR2 is SYDVKM. This CDR3 comprises 14 residues. The V gene lost 6 bases and the J gene lost 1 base, with 12 bases spanning the gap.

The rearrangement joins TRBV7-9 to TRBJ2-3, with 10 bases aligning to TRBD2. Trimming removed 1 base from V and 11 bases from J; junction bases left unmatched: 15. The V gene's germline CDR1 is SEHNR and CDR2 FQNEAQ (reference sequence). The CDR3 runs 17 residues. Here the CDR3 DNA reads TGTGCCAGCAGCTTAGGAGGGCTAGCGGGAGTCCCCCGGGGGCAGTATTTT. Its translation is CASSLGGLAGVPRGQYF.

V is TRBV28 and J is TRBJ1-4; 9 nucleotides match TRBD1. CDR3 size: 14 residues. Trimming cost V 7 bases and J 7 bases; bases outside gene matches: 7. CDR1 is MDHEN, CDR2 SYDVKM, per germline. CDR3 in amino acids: CASTQGTGREKLFF. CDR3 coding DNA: TGTGCCAGCACCCAAGGGACAGGGCGTGAAAAACTGTTTTTT.

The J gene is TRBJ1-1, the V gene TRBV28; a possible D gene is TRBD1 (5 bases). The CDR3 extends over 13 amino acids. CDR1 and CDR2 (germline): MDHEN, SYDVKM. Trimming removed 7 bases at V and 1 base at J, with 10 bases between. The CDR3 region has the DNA TGTGCCAGCAACCTGGACAAGAACACTGAAGCTTTCTTT. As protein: CASNLDKNTEAFF.

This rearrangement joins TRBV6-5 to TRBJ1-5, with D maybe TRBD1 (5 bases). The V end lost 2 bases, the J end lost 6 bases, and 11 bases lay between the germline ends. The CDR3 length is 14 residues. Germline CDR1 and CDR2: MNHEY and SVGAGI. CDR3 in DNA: TGTGCCAGCAGTTACGGGGCAGGCGCTCAGCCCCAGCATTTT. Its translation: CASSYGAGAQPQHF.